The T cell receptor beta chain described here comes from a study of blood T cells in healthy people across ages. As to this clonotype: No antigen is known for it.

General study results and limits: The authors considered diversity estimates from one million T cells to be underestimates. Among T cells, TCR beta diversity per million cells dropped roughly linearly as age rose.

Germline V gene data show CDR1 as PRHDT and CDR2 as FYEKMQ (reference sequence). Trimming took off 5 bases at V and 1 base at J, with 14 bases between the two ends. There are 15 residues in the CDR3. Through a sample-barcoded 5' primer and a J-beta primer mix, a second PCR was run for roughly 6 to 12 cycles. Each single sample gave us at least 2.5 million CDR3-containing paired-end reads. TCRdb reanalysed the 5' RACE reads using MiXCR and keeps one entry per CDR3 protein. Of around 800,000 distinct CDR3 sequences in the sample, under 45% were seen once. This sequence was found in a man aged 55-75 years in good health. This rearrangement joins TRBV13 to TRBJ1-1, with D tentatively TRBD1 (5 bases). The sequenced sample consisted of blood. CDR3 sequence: CASSRRDLRNTEAFF. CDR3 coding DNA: TGTGCCAGCAGCCGAAGGGACTTGCGGAACACTGAAGCTTTCTTT.